Following are 20 T cell receptor beta chains from one sample sequenced in a study of blood T cell repertoires in COVID-19. Assay: immunoSEQ multiplex PCR; the TCRdb copy retains only in-frame clones and omits some. The table records about 43,000 clones, approximately 86% of them present only once. The sequenced material came from peripheral blood. Source of these receptors: a woman of 80 years or more with active COVID-19.

The rearrangement joins TRBV7-2 to TRBJ2-3; TRBD2 agrees at 9 bases. CDR3 length equals 16 residues. Germline trimming cut 2 bases from V and 2 bases from J; bases unmatched to any gene: 5. CDR1 is SGHTA, CDR2 FQGNSA, per germline. CDR3 sequence (DNA): TGTGCCAGCAGCTTAAGGTCTAGCGGGGACACAGATACGCAGTATTTT. Translated, it gives CASSLRSSGDTDTQYF. The full variable domain, its missing parts supplied by reference TRBV7-2 and TRBJ2-3, is GAGVSQSPSNKVTEKGKDVELRCDPISGHTALYWYRQSLGQGLEFLIYFQGNSAPDKSGLPSDRFSAERTGGSVSTLTIQRTQQEDSAVYLCASSLRSSGDTDTQYFGPGTRLTVL.

The chain recombines TRBV14 with TRBJ2-5; 13 nucleotides align to TRBD2. This CDR3 spans 15 amino acids. Germline V gene lookup returns CDR1 SGHDN and CDR2 FVKESK. V dropped 3 bases and J dropped 6; count of bases not matched to a gene: 4. CDR3 in DNA: TGTGCCAGCAGCCAGAGACTAGCGGGGGGCCAGACCCAGTACTTC. Protein: CASSQRLAGGQTQYF.

The chain carries TRBV2 and TRBJ2-1; 9 positions agree with TRBD2. CDR3 size: 15 residues. The V and J ends lost 2 bases and 9 bases, in that order; junction bases with no gene match: 8. Germline V lookup: CDR1 SNHLY, CDR2 FYNNEI. The CDR3: CASSEQTSGGFEQFF. CDR3 sequence (DNA): TGTGCCAGCAGTGAACAGACTAGCGGAGGTTTTGAGCAGTTCTTC. Based on the CDR3 plus reference TRBV2 and TRBJ2-1, the full variable domain is EPEVTQTPSHQVTQMGQEVILRCVPISNHLYFYWYRQILGQKVEFLVSFYNNEISEKSEIFDDQFSVERPDGSNFTLKIRSTKLEDSAMYFCASSEQTSGGFEQFFGPGTRLTVL.

The V gene is TRBV28, the J gene TRBJ2-3; D perhaps matches TRBD1 (6 bases). The V gene lost 5 bases and the J gene lost 3 bases, with 15 bases spanning the gap. The CDR3 has 15 amino acids. CDR1 is MDHEN, CDR2 SYDVKM, per germline. The CDR3 loop reads CASSLRSQGTDTQYF. The CDR3, as DNA: TGTGCCAGCAGTCTCCGGTCACAGGGAACAGATACGCAGTATTTT.

The CDR3 DNA sequence: TGTGCCTGGAGTGTCGGACAGGGCGCGGGAAACACCATATATTTT. It specifies CAWSVGQGAGNTIYF. This chain connects TRBV30 to TRBJ1-3, with 8 bases matching TRBD1. Unmatched junction bases numbered 5, after V lost 0 bases and J lost 4 bases. The CDR3 is made up of 15 amino acids. In germline, CDR1 is GTSNPN, CDR2 SVGIG (reference sequence).

This chain uses TRBV2 with TRBJ2-7, with a possible D match to TRBD1 (6 bases). V lost 5 bases and J lost 7, with 15 bases in between. The germline V gene has CDR1 SNHLY and CDR2 FYNNEI. This CDR3 region has 13 residues. CDR3 protein: CASSQDSSSEQYF. The CDR3 nucleotides are TGTGCCAGCAGTCAGGACAGTTCTTCTGAGCAGTACTTC. The variable domain in full, with the rest retrieved from reference TRBV2 and TRBJ2-7, is EPEVTQTPSHQVTQMGQEVILRCVPISNHLYFYWYRQILGQKVEFLVSFYNNEISEKSEIFDDQFSVERPDGSNFTLKIRSTKLEDSAMYFCASSQDSSSEQYFGPGTRLTVT.

V gene TRBV24-1 combines with J gene TRBJ2-1; 9 nucleotides line up with TRBD1. This CDR3 has 22 residues. CDR1 KGHDR and CDR2 SFDVKD come from the germline V gene. The V segment lost 6 bases and the J segment 8 bases; nucleotides outside the gene matches: 31. CDR3 DNA sequence: TGTGCCACCAGTCCGGGACAGGGCCAAACAGTGCCTAGGGCGGTGATTACCCATGAGCAGTTCTTC. Amino acids: CATSPGQGQTVPRAVITHEQFF.

In regard to this clone: The junction and the germline gene differ at one end; a read error may be behind it. The V gene is TRBV7-7, the J gene TRBJ2-3; TRBD2 agrees at 10 bases. Germline loops: CDR1 SSHAT, CDR2 FNYEAQ (reference sequence). The CDR3 totals 17 residues. DNA for the CDR3: TGTGCTAGCAGGACCCGGACTAGCGGTCTGTGCACAGATACGCAGTATTTT. Protein: CASRTRTSGLCTDTQYF.

V and J are TRBV19 and TRBJ2-3; a possible D gene is TRBD1 (6 bases). V dropped 5 bases and J dropped 6 bases, with 21 bases sitting between them. Germline V gene sequence: CDR1 LNHDA, CDR2 SQIVND (reference sequence). This CDR3 comprises 16 residues. As DNA, the CDR3 is TGTGCCAGTAGTTTCCTTGACAGGCGCTCAGGGGATACGCAGTATTTT. Its translation: CASSFLDRRSGDTQYF.

This chain uses TRBV19 with TRBJ1-4; weak D call: TRBD1 (5 bases). V gave up 1 base and J gave up 8 bases, with 11 bases separating them. The germline V gene has CDR1 LNHDA and CDR2 SQIVND (reference sequence). The CDR3 has 14 residues. The CDR3 sequence is CASSIGQGEEKLFF. Here the CDR3 DNA reads TGTGCCAGTAGTATAGGCCAGGGCGAAGAAAAACTGTTTTTT.

The chain uses TRBV7-2 and TRBJ2-5, with TRBD1 matching over 7 bases. CDR3 length equals 14 residues. Germline lookup yields CDR1 SGHTA and CDR2 FQGNSA. The V and J ends lost 5 bases and 0 bases, in that order; junction bases with no gene match: 3. Written as DNA, the CDR3 is TGTGCCAGCAGCCCGGGGACAGACCAAGAGACCCAGTACTTC. Translation gives CASSPGTDQETQYF.

The V gene is TRBV28, the J gene TRBJ1-4, with D possibly matching TRBD1 (6 bases). The CDR3 extends over 14 amino acids. Germline V gene sequence: CDR1 MDHEN, CDR2 SYDVKM. Trimming removed 6 bases from V and 2 bases from J, with 10 bases in between. CDR3 in amino acids: CASRPTGTNEKLFF. CDR3 in DNA: TGTGCCAGCAGACCAACAGGGACTAATGAAAAACTGTTTTTT.

This clone has a handful of counts. The chain is built from TRBV28 and TRBJ2-2; 12 bases map to TRBD2. With 4 bases clipped from V and 4 bases from J, the junction kept 7 bases outside the gene matches. There are 17 residues in the CDR3. Germline CDR1 is MDHEN and CDR2 is SYDVKM. The CDR3 coding sequence is TGTGCCAGCAGTTCAAGCGGGGGACTAGCGGGCACCGGGGAGCTGTTTTTT. It is translated as CASSSSGGLAGTGELFF.

V and J are TRBV19 and TRBJ1-6; 9 positions match TRBD1. The CDR3 is made up of 13 amino acids. Germline CDR1 reads LNHDA; CDR2 reads SQIVND (reference sequence). The J segment lost 10 bases and the V segment lost 10 bases, leaving 8 bases of the junction unmatched. CDR3 residues: CATMGTGTSPLHF. CDR3 bases: TGTGCCACCATGGGGACAGGGACATCACCCCTCCACTTT. Drawing the rest from reference TRBV19 and TRBJ1-6, the complete variable domain is DGGITQSPKYLFRKEGQNVTLSCEQNLNHDAMYWYRQDPGQGLRLIYYSQIVNDFQKGDIAEGYSVSREKKESFPLTVTSAQKNPTAFYLCATMGTGTSPLHFGNGTRLTVT.

The chain uses TRBV7-9 and TRBJ1-3; D may be TRBD1 (6 bases). Trimming stripped 2 bases from V and 4 bases from J, with 9 bases between. This CDR3 is built from 14 residues. Germline loops: CDR1 SEHNR, CDR2 FQNEAQ (reference sequence). CDR3 amino acids: CASSLSGVGNTIYF. CDR3 coding DNA: TGTGCCAGCAGCTTATCAGGGGTCGGAAACACCATATATTTT. The entire variable domain, with the rest obtained from reference TRBV7-9 and TRBJ1-3, is as follows: DTGVSQNPRHKITKRGQNVTFRCDPISEHNRLYWYRQTLGQGPEFLTYFQNEAQLEKSRLLSDRFSAERPKGSFSTLEIQRTEQGDSAMYLCASSLSGVGNTIYFGEGSWLTVV.

This chain uses TRBV6-6 with TRBJ1-6; D is unresolved. This CDR3 has 13 amino acids. In germline, CDR1 is MNHNY, CDR2 SVGAGI (reference sequence). V lost 7 bases and J 6 bases, leaving 10 bases between the germline ends. CDR3 region: CASTAGINSPLHF. The CDR3 coding sequence is TGTGCCAGCACCGCGGGGATTAATTCACCCCTCCACTTT.

V and J are TRBV7-9 and TRBJ2-2; 8 bases match TRBD1. This CDR3 is built from 15 residues. Germline V gene sequence: CDR1 SEHNR, CDR2 FQNEAQ (reference sequence). With 7 bases clipped from V and 5 bases from J, the junction kept 9 bases outside the gene matches. CDR3 amino acids: CASTASTGETGELFF. Here the CDR3 DNA reads TGTGCCAGCACCGCGTCGACAGGGGAAACCGGGGAGCTGTTTTTT.

Details on this clone: The sample contains more than one DNA sequence encoding this CDR3. The chain carries TRBV4-3 and TRBJ2-7; no firm D call. This CDR3 is built from 13 residues. V was shortened by 0 bases and J by 2 bases, with 5 bases between the two germline ends. CDR1 LGHNA and CDR2 YSLEER come from the germline V gene. For the CDR3, the DNA is TGCGCCAGCAGCCAAGATAGAGCCTACGAGCAGTACTTC. It yields the protein CASSQDRAYEQYF.

The chain links TRBV2 to TRBJ2-2, with TRBD2 as a possible D gene (7 bases). V gave up 5 bases and J gave up 4 bases, with 17 bases separating them. The CDR3 is 16 residues long. In germline, CDR1 is SNHLY, CDR2 FYNNEI. The CDR3 sequence: CASSIRGGGATGELFF. CDR3 nucleotides: TGTGCCAGCAGTATACGTGGAGGGGGGGCCACCGGGGAGCTGTTTTTT.

Written as DNA, the CDR3 is TGTGCCTGGAGCCCTACGGGGGGGCCGTACAATGAGCAGTTCTTC. It translates to CAWSPTGGPYNEQFF. V is TRBV30 and J is TRBJ2-1; TRBD2 matches at 8 bases. V lost 3 bases, J lost 4 bases, and 8 bases stayed unmatched. This CDR3 has 15 amino acids. Per the germline V gene, CDR1 is GTSNPN and CDR2 is SVGIG (reference sequence). Variable domain in full (rest from reference TRBV30 and TRBJ2-1): SQTIHQWPATLVQPVGSPLSLECTVEGTSNPNLYWYRQAAGRGLQLLFYSVGIGQISSEVPQNLSASRPQDRQFILSSKKLLLSDSGFYLCAWSPTGGPYNEQFFGPGTRLTVL.